Listed below are T cell receptor beta chains from one sample, sequenced in a study of TIL therapy for anti-PD-1-resistant metastatic lung cancer. Measured with immunoSEQ multiplex PCR; TCRdb has only the in-frame clones, and not every one. This sample has about 50,000 clones, with 70% to 85% found just once. The source was blood, collected at baseline. The receptors come from a woman aged 30 to 85 with non-small cell lung cancer. Each CDR3 is given with its conserved first and last residue. D genes are given only for firm matches. The size field is filled for only some rows; it gives once, few, many or a size class.

j_call v_call d_call clone_size cdr3_nt cdr3_aa
TRBJ1-2 TRBV4-3 . . TGCGCCAGCAGCCAAGATTTTGGGACGGATCCTGGTGTCTATGGCTACACCTTC CASSQDFGTDPGVYGYTF
TRBJ1-6 TRBV2 . few TGTGCCAGCCTAAAAGGGGGTGTTGGTTCACCCCTCCACTTT CASLKGGVGSPLHF
TRBJ2-7 TRBV6-1 TRBD2 . TGTGCCAGCAGCCGCTCGGGGGGCTACGAGCAGTACTTC CASSRSGGYEQYF
TRBJ2-3 TRBV29-1 . . TGCAGCGTTGTGGGGGCTCGAAGCACAGATACGCAGTATTTT CSVVGARSTDTQYF
TRBJ1-5 TRBV10-2 . . TGCGCCAGCAGTGAGTTTGGGTACAATCAGCCCCAGCATTTT CASSEFGYNQPQHF
TRBJ2-7 TRBV15 TRBD2 . TGTGCCACCAGCAGCCCACTAGCGGGAGGGCCCGCGTCCTACGAGCAGTACTTC CATSSPLAGGPASYEQYF
TRBJ1-2 TRBV30 . . TGTGCCTGGACGCACGGCGCCGGCTTCTATGGCTACACCTTC CAWTHGAGFYGYTF
TRBJ2-7 TRBV5-1 . . TGCGCCAGCAGCTTGGTTCAGAACACCTACGAGCAGTACTTC CASSLVQNTYEQYF
TRBJ1-6 TRBV19 . . TGTGCCAGTAGTCCACTGAGGGGGGCAACCAATTCACCCCTCCACTTT CASSPLRGATNSPLHF
TRBJ1-2 TRBV11-2 TRBD1 few TGTGCCAGCACCGCGTTTTCGGCTACCAGGGGGCCGGATGGCTACACCTTC CASTAFSATRGPDGYTF
TRBJ2-2 TRBV10-3 . . TGTGCCATACCCGGTGGGACCGGGGAGCTGTTTTTT CAIPGGTGELFF
TRBJ1-1 TRBV9 . . TGTGCCAGCAGCCCCCCTTACCCGAACACTGAAGCTTTCTTT CASSPPYPNTEAFF
TRBJ2-3 TRBV19 . . TGTGCCAGCGAGGGGGGGCGCACAGATACGCAGTATTTT CASEGGRTDTQYF
TRBJ2-7 TRBV7-2 TRBD2 few TGTGCCAGCAGCTATGGACTAGCGGGGACTCAAGGTGAGCAGTACTTC CASSYGLAGTQGEQYF
TRBJ2-7 TRBV7-8 . . TGTGCCAGCAGCGAGATTGGGAGGGAGCAGTACTTC CASSEIGREQYF
TRBJ2-3 TRBV11-2 . once TGTGCCAGCAGCTTTGAGTACTATACGCAGTATTTT CASSFEYYTQYF
TRBJ2-1 TRBV5-1 TRBD2 . TGCGCCAGCAGCTTGATTGCGGGGAGGGCCTGGGATGAGCAGTTCTTC CASSLIAGRAWDEQFF
TRBJ2-6 TRBV5-1 . . TGCGCCAGCAGCCTTCAGAGCTCTGGGGCCAACGTCCTGACTTTC CASSLQSSGANVLTF
TRBJ2-1 TRBV10-1 . . TGCGCCAGCAGTGATACCGGGGGCCGCTACAATGAGCAGTTCTTC CASSDTGGRYNEQFF
TRBJ1-3 TRBV5-1 . . TGCGCCAGCAGCTTGACGGACCACTCTGGAAACACCATATATTTT CASSLTDHSGNTIYF
TRBJ1-5 TRBV19 . few TGTGCCAGTAGTTCGGAAGGGGTTCAGCCCCAGCATTTT CASSSEGVQPQHF
TRBJ1-4 TRBV28 . . TGTGCCAGCAGTTTAGCGGACCTGAATGAAAAACTGTTTTTT CASSLADLNEKLFF
TRBJ1-2 TRBV5-1 TRBD1 . TGCGCCAGCAGCCCGGAAGGACAGGGTGGGTCTGGCTACACCTTC CASSPEGQGGSGYTF
TRBJ2-7 TRBV27 . . TGTGCCATCGGGAAGGGGTATAGGGGGGAGCAGTACTTC CAIGKGYRGEQYF
TRBJ1-1 TRBV6-5 . few TGTGCCAGCAGTTACGGCAAGGACACTGAAGCTTTCTTT CASSYGKDTEAFF
TRBJ2-1 TRBV6-5 TRBD2 . TGTGCCAGCAGTTATTACGGACTAGCGGGAGAAAGTGAGCAGTTCTTC CASSYYGLAGESEQFF
TRBJ2-3 TRBV13 . . TGTGCCAGCAGCGCGCGGACAGTAGATACGCAGTATTTT CASSARTVDTQYF
TRBJ2-7 TRBV10-3 TRBD2 . TGTGCCATCAGCAATAGCGGGAAGGGTATATACGAGCAGTACTTC CAISNSGKGIYEQYF
TRBJ1-5 TRBV7-9 TRBD1 . TGTGCCAGCAGCTCCGGGACAGGGGAAAATCAGCCCCAGCATTTT CASSSGTGENQPQHF